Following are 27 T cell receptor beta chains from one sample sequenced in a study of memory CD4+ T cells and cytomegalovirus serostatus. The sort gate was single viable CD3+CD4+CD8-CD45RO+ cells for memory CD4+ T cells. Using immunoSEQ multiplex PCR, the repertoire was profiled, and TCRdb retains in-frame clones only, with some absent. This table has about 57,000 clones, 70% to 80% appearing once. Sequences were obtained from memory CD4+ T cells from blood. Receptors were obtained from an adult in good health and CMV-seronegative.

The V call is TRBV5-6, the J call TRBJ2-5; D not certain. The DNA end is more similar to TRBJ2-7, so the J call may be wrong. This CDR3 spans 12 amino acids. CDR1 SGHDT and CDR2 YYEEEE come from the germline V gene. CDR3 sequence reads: CASSRKIYEQYF. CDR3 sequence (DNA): TGTGCCAGCAGCCGAAAGATCTACGAGCAGTACTTC.

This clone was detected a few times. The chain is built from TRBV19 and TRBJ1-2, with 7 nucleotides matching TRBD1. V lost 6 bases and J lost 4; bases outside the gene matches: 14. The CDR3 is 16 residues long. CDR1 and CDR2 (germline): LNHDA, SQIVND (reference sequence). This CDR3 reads CASSRQGGNVIYGYTF. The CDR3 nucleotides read TGTGCCAGTAGCCGACAGGGAGGAAATGTTATCTATGGCTACACCTTC. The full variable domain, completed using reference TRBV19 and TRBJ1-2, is DGGITQSPKYLFRKEGQNVTLSCEQNLNHDAMYWYRQDPGQGLRLIYYSQIVNDFQKGDIAEGYSVSREKKESFPLTVTSAQKNPTAFYLCASSRQGGNVIYGYTFGSGTRLTVV.

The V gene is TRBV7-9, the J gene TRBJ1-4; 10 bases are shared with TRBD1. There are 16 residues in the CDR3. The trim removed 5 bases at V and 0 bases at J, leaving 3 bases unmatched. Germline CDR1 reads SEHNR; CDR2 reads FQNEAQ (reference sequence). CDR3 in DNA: TGTGCCAGCAGCATCGGGACAGGGGCAACTAATGAAAAACTGTTTTTT. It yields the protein CASSIGTGATNEKLFF.

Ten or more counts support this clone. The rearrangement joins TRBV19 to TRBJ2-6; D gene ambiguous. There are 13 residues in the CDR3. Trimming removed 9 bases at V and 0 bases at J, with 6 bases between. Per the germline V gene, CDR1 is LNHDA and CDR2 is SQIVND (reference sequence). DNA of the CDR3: TGTGCCAGAATACACTCTGGGGCCAACGTCCTGACTTTC. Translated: CARIHSGANVLTF.

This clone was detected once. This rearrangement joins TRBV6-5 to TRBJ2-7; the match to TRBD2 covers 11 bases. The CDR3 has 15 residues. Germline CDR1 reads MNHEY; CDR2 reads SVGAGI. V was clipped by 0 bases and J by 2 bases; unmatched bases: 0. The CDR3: CASSYSTSGTYEQYF. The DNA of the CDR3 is TGTGCCAGCAGTTACTCGACTAGCGGGACCTACGAGCAGTACTTC.

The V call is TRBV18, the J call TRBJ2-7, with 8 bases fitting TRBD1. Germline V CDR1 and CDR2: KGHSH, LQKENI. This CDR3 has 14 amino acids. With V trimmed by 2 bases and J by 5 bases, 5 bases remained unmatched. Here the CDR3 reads CASSPVAGGDEQYF. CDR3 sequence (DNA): TGTGCCAGCTCACCAGTGGCAGGGGGCGACGAGCAGTACTTC.

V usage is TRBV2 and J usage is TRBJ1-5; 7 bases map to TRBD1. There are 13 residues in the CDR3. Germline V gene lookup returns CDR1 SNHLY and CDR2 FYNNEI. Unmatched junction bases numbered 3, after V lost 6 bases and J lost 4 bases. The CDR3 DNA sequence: TGTGCCAGCAGGGGGACAGATAATCAGCCCCAGCATTTT. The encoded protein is CASRGTDNQPQHF.

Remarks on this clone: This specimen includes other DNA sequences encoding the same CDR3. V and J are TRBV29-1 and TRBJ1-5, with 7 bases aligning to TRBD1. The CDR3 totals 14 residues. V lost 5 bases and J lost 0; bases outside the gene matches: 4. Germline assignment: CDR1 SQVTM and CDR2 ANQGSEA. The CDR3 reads CSVKQGNSNQPQHF. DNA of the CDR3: TGCAGCGTTAAACAGGGGAATAGCAATCAGCCCCAGCATTTT.

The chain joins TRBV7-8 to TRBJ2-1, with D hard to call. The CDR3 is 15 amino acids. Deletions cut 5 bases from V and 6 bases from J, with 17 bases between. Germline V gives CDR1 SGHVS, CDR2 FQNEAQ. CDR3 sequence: CASSITTHSGNEQFF. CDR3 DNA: TGTGCCAGCAGCATCACCACCCATAGTGGCAATGAGCAGTTCTTC. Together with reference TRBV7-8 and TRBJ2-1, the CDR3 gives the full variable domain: GAGVSQSPRYKVAKRGQDVALRCDPISGHVSLFWYQQALGQGPEFLTYFQNEAQLDKSGLPSDRFFAERPEGSVSTLKIQRTQQEDSAVYLCASSITTHSGNEQFFGPGTRLTVL.

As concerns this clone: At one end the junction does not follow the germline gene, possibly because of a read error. CDR3: CASSSQVGSTIYF. The CDR3 DNA sequence: TGTGCCAGTAGTTCCCAAGTGGGAAGCACCATATATTTT. This chain connects TRBV19 to TRBJ1-3; D remains unclear. The CDR3 consists of 13 residues. Germline CDR1 LNHDA, CDR2 SQIVND (reference sequence).

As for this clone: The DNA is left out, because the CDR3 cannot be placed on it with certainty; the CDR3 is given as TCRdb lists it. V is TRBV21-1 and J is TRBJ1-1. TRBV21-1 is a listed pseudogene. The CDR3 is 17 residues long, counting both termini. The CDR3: CASILGGNQFRSTEAFF.

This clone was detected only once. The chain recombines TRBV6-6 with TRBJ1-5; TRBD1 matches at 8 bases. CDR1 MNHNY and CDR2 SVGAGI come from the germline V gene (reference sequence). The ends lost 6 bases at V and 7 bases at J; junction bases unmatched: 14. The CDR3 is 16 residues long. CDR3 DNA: TGTGCCAGCAGACCTCACGACAGGGGAGAAAGACAGCCCCAGCATTTT. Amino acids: CASRPHDRGERQPQHF.

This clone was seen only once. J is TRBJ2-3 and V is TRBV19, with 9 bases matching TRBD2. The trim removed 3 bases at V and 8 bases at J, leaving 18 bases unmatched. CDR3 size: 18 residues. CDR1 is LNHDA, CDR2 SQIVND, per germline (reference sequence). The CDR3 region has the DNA TGTGCCAGTAGTATCTCGGCGGGGGGGCCCTCGGCGAAAGGTACGCAGTATTTT. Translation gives CASSISAGGPSAKGTQYF.

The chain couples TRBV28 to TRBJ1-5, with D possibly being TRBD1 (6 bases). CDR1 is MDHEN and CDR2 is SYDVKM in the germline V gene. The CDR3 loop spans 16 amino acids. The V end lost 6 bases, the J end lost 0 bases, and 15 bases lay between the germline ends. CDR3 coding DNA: TGTGCCAGCAGCCGAACCGGGACACTTAGCAATCAGCCCCAGCATTTT. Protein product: CASSRTGTLSNQPQHF. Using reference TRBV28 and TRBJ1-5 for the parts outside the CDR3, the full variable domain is DVKVTQSSRYLVKRTGEKVFLECVQDMDHENMFWYRQDPGLGLRLIYFSYDVKMKEKGDIPEGYSVSREKKERFSLILESASTNQTSMYLCASSRTGTLSNQPQHFGDGTRLSIL.

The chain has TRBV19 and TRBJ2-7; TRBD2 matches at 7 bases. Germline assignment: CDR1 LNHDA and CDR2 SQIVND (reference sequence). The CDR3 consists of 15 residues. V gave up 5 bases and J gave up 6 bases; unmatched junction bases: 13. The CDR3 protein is CASSPSLARPIEQYF. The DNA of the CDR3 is TGTGCCAGTAGTCCCTCACTAGCGAGGCCTATCGAGCAGTACTTC.

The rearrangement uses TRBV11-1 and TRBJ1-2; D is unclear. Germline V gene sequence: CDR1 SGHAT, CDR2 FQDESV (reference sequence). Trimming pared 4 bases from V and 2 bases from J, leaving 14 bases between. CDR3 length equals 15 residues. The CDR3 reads CASSSRLLPNYGYTF. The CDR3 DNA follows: TGTGCCAGCAGCTCCAGGCTCTTACCAAACTATGGCTACACCTTC.

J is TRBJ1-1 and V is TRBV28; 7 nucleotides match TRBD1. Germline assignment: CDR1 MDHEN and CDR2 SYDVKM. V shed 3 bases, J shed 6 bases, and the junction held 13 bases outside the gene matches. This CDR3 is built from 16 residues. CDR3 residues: CASSFSYRGSKPEAFF. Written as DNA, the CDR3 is TGTGCCAGCAGTTTTTCTTACAGGGGTTCTAAGCCTGAAGCTTTCTTT. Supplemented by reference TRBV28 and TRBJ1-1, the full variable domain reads DVKVTQSSRYLVKRTGEKVFLECVQDMDHENMFWYRQDPGLGLRLIYFSYDVKMKEKGDIPEGYSVSREKKERFSLILESASTNQTSMYLCASSFSYRGSKPEAFFGQGTRLTVV.

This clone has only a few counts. Here the CDR3 reads CAWSVPDYEQYF. CDR3 nucleotides: TGTGCCTGGAGCGTGCCTGACTACGAGCAGTACTTC. The rearrangement joins TRBV30 to TRBJ2-7; D is unresolved. With 3 bases removed from V and 3 bases from J, the gap between germline ends came to 9 bases. Germline CDR1 GTSNPN, CDR2 SVGIG (reference sequence). The CDR3 runs 12 residues.

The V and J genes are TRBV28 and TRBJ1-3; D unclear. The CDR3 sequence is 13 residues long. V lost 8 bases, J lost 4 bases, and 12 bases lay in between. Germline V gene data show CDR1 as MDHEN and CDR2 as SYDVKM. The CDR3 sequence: CASGRAGGNTIYF. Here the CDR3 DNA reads TGTGCCAGCGGTAGGGCCGGGGGAAACACCATATATTTT.

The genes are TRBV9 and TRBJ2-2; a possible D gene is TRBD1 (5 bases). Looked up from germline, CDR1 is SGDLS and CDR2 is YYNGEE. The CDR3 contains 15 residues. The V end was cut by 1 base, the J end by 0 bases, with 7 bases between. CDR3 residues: CASSVRQSNTGELFF. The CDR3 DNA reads TGTGCCAGCAGCGTACGACAGTCGAACACCGGGGAGCTGTTTTTT.

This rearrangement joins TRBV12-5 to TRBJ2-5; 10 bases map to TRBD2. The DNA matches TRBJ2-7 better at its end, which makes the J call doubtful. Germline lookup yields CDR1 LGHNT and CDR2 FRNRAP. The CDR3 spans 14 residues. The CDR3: CASGGSGRDSEQYF. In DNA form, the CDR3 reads TGTGCTAGTGGGGGCAGCGGGAGGGACTCCGAGCAGTACTTC.

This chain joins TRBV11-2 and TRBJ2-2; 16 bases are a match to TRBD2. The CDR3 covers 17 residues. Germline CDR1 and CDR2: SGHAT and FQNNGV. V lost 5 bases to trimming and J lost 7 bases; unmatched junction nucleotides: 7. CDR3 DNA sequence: TGTGCCAGCAGCGGGACTAGCGGGAGGGCCCTCGGCGGGGAGCTGTTTTTT. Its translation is CASSGTSGRALGGELFF.

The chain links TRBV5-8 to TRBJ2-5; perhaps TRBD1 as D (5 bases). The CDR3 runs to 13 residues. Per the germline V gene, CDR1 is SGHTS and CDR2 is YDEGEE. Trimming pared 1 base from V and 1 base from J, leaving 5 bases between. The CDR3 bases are TGTGCCAGCAGCTTGCAGGGCCAAGAGACCCAGTACTTC. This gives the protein CASSLQGQETQYF.

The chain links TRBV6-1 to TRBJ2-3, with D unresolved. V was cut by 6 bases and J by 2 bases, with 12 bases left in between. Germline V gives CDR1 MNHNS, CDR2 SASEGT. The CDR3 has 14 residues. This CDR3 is CASSKRNPTDTQYF. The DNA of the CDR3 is TGTGCCAGCAGCAAAAGAAACCCCACAGATACGCAGTATTTT.

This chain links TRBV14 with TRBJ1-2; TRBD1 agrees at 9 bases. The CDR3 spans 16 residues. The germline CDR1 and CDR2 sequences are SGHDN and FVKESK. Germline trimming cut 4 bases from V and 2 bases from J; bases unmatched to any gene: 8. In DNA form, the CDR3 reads TGTGCCAGCAGCCGGCTGCAGGACAGGGGAAACTATGGCTACACCTTC. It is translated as CASSRLQDRGNYGYTF.

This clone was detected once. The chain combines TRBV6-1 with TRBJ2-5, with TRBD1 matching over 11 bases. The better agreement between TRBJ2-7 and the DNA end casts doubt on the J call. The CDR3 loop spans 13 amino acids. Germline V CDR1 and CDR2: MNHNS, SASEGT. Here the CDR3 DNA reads TGTGCCAGCAGTCGGGACAGGGGGGACGAGCAGTACTTC. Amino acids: CASSRDRGDEQYF.

The CDR3 sequence: CASRWSSGANVLTF. In DNA, the CDR3 is TGTGCCAGCAGGTGGAGCTCTGGGGCCAACGTCCTGACTTTC. This chain links TRBV2 with TRBJ2-6, with no clear D. The CDR3 is 14 amino acids. V was clipped by 6 bases and J by 0 bases, with 6 bases between them. The germline V gene has CDR1 SNHLY and CDR2 FYNNEI.